This T cell receptor beta chain was retrieved from a study of post-analysis software for immune sequencing data. Study results and caveats: Batch-mates among the samples co-clustered strongly by F measure. Patients used several TRBV segments, including TRBV5-6, TRBV5-1 and TRBV20-1, more often than controls.

Libraries were made from TCR beta cDNA, and they carried unique molecular identifiers. TCRdb called the PCR reads again in MiXCR, with one record for every CDR3 protein. The sample gives fewer than 850,000 distinct CDR3 sequences, around 27% of which show up once; approximately 0.55% is in the top ten. This CDR3 is 15 amino acids long. Germline V gene data show CDR1 as MNHNY and CDR2 as SVGAGI (reference sequence). Trimming removed 3 bases at V and 4 bases at J, with 13 bases between. Regarding this clonotype: Its antigen is unknown.

Material: blood. The TCR originated in a girl aged 10-17 years with multiple sclerosis. The chain uses TRBV6-6 and TRBJ2-1, with D perhaps being TRBD1 or TRBD2 (5 bases each). The CDR3 DNA sequence: TGTGCCAGCAGTTATGAGTGGGGGATGTACAATGAGCAGTTCTTC. Protein product: CASSYEWGMYNEQFF.